Each of the 3 T cell receptor beta chains below was sequenced from the same sample in a study of graft-versus-host responses after intestinal transplantation. Sequencing was performed with immunoSEQ multiplex PCR; in TCRdb, only in-frame clones are kept and a portion is missing. The data show more than 95,000 clones, over 85% seen once. These receptors are not linked to any known antigen. The material was unstimulated CD8+ T cells sorted from spleen or lymph node cells, obtained before intestinal transplant. Every receptor here comes from a human donor who received an intestinal transplant.

The V call is TRBV6-5, the J call TRBJ2-3; D remains unclear. CDR3 length equals 14 residues. Per the germline V gene, CDR1 is MNHEY and CDR2 is SVGAGI. V lost 2 bases to trimming and J lost 2 bases, with 8 bases between them. The CDR3 nucleotides are TGTGCCAGCAGTTACGAGCAAGACACAGATACGCAGTATTTT. This codes for CASSYEQDTDTQYF.

The chain recombines TRBV7-9 with TRBJ2-1; possible D gene TRBD2, 5 bases. Trimming shortened V by 3 bases and J by 8 bases, and 14 bases separated the two germline ends. Germline-derived CDR1 and CDR2 are SEHNR and FQNEAQ (reference sequence). This CDR3 is built from 14 residues. In DNA form, the CDR3 reads TGTGCCAGCAGCTTGACGGCGGGCTTGGATGAGCAGTTCTTC. It translates to CASSLTAGLDEQFF.

The V gene is TRBV6-1, the J gene TRBJ1-6, with D perhaps matching TRBD1 (5 bases). The CDR3 loop spans 21 amino acids. CDR1 and CDR2 from the germline V gene are MNHNS and SASEGT. Trimming removed 0 bases at V and 6 bases at J, with 27 bases between. The CDR3 DNA reads TGTGCCAGCAGTGAAGCCTTATACGAGTCAGGGCTCATCGGCTCTAATTCACCCCTCCACTTT. Translated: CASSEALYESGLIGSNSPLHF.